This T cell receptor (beta chain) was sequenced for a study of human T cells and chemical hapten exposure. For the study at large: Minor pooled library volume differences mainly drove per-sample TCR yield variation.

The study, taken as a whole, reports: Donors in the study had alopecia, meaning their immune response may differ from healthy people's. Sensitization with DPC brought no change to TCRs above 1 in 1000 in frequency.

Germline assignment: CDR1 MNHNY and CDR2 SVGAGI (reference sequence). The CDR3 loop spans 11 amino acids. Between the trimmed V and J ends, which lost 5 bases and 13 bases, there was a span of 11 bases. This clonotype has more than one count but fewer than ten. Its target is not known. Time point given: patch test 2, 6 weeks after DPC sensitization. Documented treatment: therapeutic diphenylcyclopropenone sensitization with weekly scalp DPC. Under the authors' procedure: 95,638 TCRs per sample was the median, with a range of about 20,000 to 750,000. MiXCR, applied by TCRdb to the RACE reads, yields one record per CDR3 protein. The V and J calls shown here were made by TCRdb, not taken from the authors' results. The repertoire holds 110,000 to 150,000 distinct CDR3 sequences, with 12% as singletons.

The source of this sequence is a woman in her fifties or sixties with alopecia areata. Some clones in this sample may be carry-over from other donors' samples. V is TRBV6-6 and J is TRBJ1-4; D is uncertain. Source: whole blood, taken in connection with sensitization to the hapten diphenylcyclopropenone (DPC). CDR3 in amino acids: CASSERERLFF. The CDR3 nucleotides are TGTGCCAGCAGTGAACGAGAGAGACTGTTTTTT.